This TCR beta chain was obtained from a study of cytomegalovirus exposure and HLA in healthy donors. Germline V gene data show CDR1 as MDHEN and CDR2 as SYDVKM. The CDR3 spans 20 residues. V lost 3 bases to trimming and J lost 5 bases; unmatched junction nucleotides: 21. With respect to this clone: Its antigen is undetermined.

TCRdb's table, derived via immunoSEQ multiplex PCR, lists solely in-frame clones and lacks some. This table holds 200,000 to 250,000 clones, roughly 87% found once. Broader study findings: It was reportedly the case that the classifier diagnosed cytomegalovirus status with high specificity and sensitivity.

The rearrangement links TRBV28 to TRBJ2-3; TRBD2 matches 9 bases. The clonotype comes from a woman in her late teens or twenties in good health and CMV-seropositive. The sequencing sample was made of PBMCs. The CDR3 spells CASSFTPGRQTSGPGDTQYF. In DNA form, the CDR3 reads TGTGCCAGCAGTTTTACCCCGGGACGCCAGACTAGCGGACCTGGAGATACGCAGTATTTT.